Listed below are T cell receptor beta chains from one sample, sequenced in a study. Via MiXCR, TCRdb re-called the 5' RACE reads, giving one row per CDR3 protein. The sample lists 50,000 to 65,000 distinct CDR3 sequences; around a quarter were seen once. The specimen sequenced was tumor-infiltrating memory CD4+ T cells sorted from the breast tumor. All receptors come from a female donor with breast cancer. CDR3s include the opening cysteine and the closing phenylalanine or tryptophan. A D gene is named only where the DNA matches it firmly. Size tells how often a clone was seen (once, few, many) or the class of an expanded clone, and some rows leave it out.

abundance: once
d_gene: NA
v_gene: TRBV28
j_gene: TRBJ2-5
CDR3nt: TGTGCCAGCAGTGTTCCCACTTGGTCCCGTGGAAAGACCCAGTACTTC
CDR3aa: CASSVPTWSRGKTQYF

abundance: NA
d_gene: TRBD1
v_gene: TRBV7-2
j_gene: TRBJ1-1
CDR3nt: TGTGCCAGCAGCTCCGGGACAGGGGCATCTTTCTTT
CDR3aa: CASSSGTGASFF

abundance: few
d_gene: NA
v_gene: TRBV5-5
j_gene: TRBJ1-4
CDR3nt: TGTGCCAGCAGCTTTGGATGGACTCTGGGAGGAAAACTGTTTTTT
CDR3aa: CASSFGWTLGGKLFF

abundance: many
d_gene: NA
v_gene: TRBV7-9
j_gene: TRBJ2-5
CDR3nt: TGTGCCAGCAGCCCAGGGGAGACCCAGTACTTC
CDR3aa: CASSPGETQYF

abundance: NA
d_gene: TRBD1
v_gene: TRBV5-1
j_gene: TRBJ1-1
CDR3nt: TGCGCCAGTCAACCCGGGACAGGGGGTTTTAACACTGAAGCTTTCTTT
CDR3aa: CASQPGTGGFNTEAFF

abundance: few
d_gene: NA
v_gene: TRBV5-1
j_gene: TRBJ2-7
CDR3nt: TGCGCCAGCAGCTTGGAAGGGTTGGACTACGAGCAGTACTTC
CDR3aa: CASSLEGLDYEQYF

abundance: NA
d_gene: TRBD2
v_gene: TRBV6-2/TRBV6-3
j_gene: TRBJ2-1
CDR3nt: TGTGCCAGCAGTTACACGGCTAGCGGGGGAAATTTAAATGAGCAGTTCTTC
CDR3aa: CASSYTASGGNLNEQFF

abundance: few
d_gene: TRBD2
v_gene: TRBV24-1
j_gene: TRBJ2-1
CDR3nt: TGTGCCACCAGTGATTTGGGCCTAGCGGGAGCAGGGTATGAGCAGTTCTTC
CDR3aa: CATSDLGLAGAGYEQFF

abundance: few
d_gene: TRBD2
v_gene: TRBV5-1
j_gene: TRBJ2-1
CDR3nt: TGCGCCAGCAGCCCTAAGACTAGCGGGAGGAATGAGCAGTTCTTC
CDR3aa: CASSPKTSGRNEQFF

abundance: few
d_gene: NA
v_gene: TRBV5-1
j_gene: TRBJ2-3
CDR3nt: TGCGCCAGCAGCTTGGCTTCCTCTAGCACAGATACGCAGTATTTT
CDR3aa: CASSLASSSTDTQYF

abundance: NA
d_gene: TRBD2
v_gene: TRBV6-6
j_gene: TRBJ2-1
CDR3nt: TGTGCCAGCAGCCGACTAGCGGGAGAATACAATGAGCAGTTCTTC
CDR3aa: CASSRLAGEYNEQFF